This T cell receptor (beta chain) came from a study of T cells in localized non-small cell lung cancer. General study results and limits: Among the tissues sampled, uninvolved adjacent lung had the highest T cell clonality, above tumor. Because only a single region of the tumor was sequenced, heterogeneity remains possible. Elevated blood T cell density was associated with longer overall survival. The study detected a median 57 of the top 100 tumor clones in adjacent lung.

Sequencing used immunoSEQ multiplex PCR; TCRdb keeps in-frame clones, though not all of them. The sample has 20,000 to 25,000 clones, 75% to 90% seen once; the top ten hold 22%. Regarding this clone: Its cognate antigen is unknown.

The CDR3 has 13 residues. The germline V and J ends were trimmed by 5 bases and 8 bases, with 15 bases remaining between them. CDR1 is SEHNR, CDR2 FQNEAQ, per germline (reference sequence). The input for sequencing was PBMCs, taken before any cancer treatment. This TCR was recovered from a man aged 35-69 years with stage II squamous cell lung carcinoma. The rearrangement uses TRBV7-9 and TRBJ1-2; D unclear. In nucleotides, the CDR3 is TGTGCCAGCAGCCGACGAGGAGTTCAAGGCTACACCTTC. Translation: CASSRRGVQGYTF.